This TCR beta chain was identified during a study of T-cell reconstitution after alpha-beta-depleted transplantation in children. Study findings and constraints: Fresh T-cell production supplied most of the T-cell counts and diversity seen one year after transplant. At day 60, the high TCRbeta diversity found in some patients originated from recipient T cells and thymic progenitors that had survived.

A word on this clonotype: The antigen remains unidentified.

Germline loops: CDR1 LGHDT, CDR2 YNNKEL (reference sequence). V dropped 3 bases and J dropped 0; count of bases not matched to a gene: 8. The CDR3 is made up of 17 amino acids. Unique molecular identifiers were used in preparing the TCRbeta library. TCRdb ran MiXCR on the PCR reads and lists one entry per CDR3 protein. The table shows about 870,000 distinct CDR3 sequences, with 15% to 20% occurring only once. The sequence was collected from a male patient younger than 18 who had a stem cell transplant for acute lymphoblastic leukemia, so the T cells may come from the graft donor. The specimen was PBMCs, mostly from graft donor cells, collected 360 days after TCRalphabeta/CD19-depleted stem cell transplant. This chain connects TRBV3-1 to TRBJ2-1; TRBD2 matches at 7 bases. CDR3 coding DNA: TGTGCCAGCAGCCAGCTGGCTAGCGGAAGCTCCTACAATGAGCAGTTCTTC. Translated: CASSQLASGSSYNEQFF.